This paragraph reports one T cell receptor beta chain. The CDR3 has 11 residues. V lost 4 bases and J lost 2, with 3 bases in between. Looked up from germline, CDR1 is SGHDT and CDR2 is YYEEEE. Clones were sequenced by immunoSEQ multiplex PCR, and TCRdb holds only the in-frame ones, with some missing. The sample includes 29,000 or so clones, approximately 90% of them seen just once. The data stem from a study of OX40 agonist ivuxolimab in advanced cancers. The sequences come from CD4+ or CD8+ T cells sorted from blood, collected in a trial of the OX40 agonist ivuxolimab. The source of this sequence is an adult with an advanced solid tumor such as melanoma, head and neck, liver or kidney cancer. This rearrangement joins TRBV5-6 to TRBJ2-5, with D unresolved. Here the CDR3 reads CASSHQETQYF. The CDR3 DNA reads TGTGCCAGCAGCCATCAAGAGACCCAGTACTTC.